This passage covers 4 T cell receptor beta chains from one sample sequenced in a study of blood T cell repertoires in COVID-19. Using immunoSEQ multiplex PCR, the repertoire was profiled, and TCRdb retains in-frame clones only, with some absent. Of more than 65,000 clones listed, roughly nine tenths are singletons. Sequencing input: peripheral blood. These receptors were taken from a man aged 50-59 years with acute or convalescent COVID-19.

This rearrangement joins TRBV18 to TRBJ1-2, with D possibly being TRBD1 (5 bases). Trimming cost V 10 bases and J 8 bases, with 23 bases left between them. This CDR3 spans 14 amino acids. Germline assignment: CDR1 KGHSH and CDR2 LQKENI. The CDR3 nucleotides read TGTGCCACTTCTAACGGAGGGGAATCATCGGGCTACACCTTC. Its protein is CATSNGGESSGYTF.

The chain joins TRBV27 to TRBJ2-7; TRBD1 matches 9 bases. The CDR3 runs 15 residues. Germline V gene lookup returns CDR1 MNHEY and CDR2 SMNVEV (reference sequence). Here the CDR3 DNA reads TGTGCGAACCGACAGGGGGTATCCACCCGATACGAGCAGTACGTC. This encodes CANRQGVSTRYEQYV.

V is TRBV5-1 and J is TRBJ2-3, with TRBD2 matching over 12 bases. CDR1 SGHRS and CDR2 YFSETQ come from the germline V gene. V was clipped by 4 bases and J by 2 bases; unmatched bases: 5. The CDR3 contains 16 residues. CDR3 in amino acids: CASSGRLAGDTDTQYF. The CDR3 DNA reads TGCGCCAGCAGCGGGCGACTAGCGGGGGACACAGATACGCAGTATTTT.

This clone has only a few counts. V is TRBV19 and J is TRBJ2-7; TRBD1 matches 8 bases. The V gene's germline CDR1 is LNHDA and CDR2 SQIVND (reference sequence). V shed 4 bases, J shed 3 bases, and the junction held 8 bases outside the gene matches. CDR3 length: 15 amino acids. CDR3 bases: TGTGCCAGTAGTAATACCGGGACAGGTAGCTACGAGCAGTACGTC. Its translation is CASSNTGTGSYEQYV.